Listed below are T cell receptor beta chains from one sample, sequenced in a study of cytomegalovirus exposure and HLA in healthy donors. Using immunoSEQ multiplex PCR, the repertoire was profiled, and TCRdb retains in-frame clones only, with some absent. The sample carries 150,000 or so clones, roughly 87% recorded once. Sequencing was performed on PBMCs. These receptors were collected from a man between 45 and 60 years old in good health and CMV-seropositive. CDR3s include the opening cysteine and the closing phenylalanine or tryptophan. The order of the fields is D gene, V gene, clone size, J gene, CDR3 protein, CDR3 DNA. A D gene is named only where the DNA matches it firmly. The size entry is marked missing in some rows and otherwise reads once, few, many or a size class.

d_call: -; v_call: TRBV4-2; clone_size: few; j_call: TRBJ2-3; cdr3_aa: CASSFSADTQYF; cdr3_nt: TGTGCCAGCAGCTTCTCGGCAGATACGCAGTATTTT
d_call: -; v_call: TRBV7-9; clone_size: -; j_call: TRBJ1-6; cdr3_aa: CASSRQYSPLHF; cdr3_nt: TGTGCCAGCAGCAGACAGTATTCACCCCTCCACTTT
d_call: TRBD1; v_call: TRBV18; clone_size: once; j_call: TRBJ2-5; cdr3_aa: CASSTGQGIETQYF; cdr3_nt: TGTGCCAGCTCAACGGGACAGGGGATAGAGACCCAGTACTTC
d_call: TRBD1; v_call: TRBV4-1; clone_size: few; j_call: TRBJ1-4; cdr3_aa: CASSQETPRQGRSVEDEKLFF; cdr3_nt: TGCGCCAGCAGCCAAGAAACCCCGCGACAGGGAAGGTCAGTTGAGGATGAAAAACTGTTTTTT
d_call: -; v_call: TRBV5-1; clone_size: -; j_call: TRBJ1-1; cdr3_aa: CASSQQTGLNTEAFF; cdr3_nt: TGCGCCAGCAGCCAACAGACAGGTTTGAACACTGAAGCTTTCTTT
d_call: -; v_call: TRBV30; clone_size: -; j_call: TRBJ2-7; cdr3_aa: CAWSVLIGQGICEQYF; cdr3_nt: TGTGCCTGGAGTGTACTAATAGGTCAGGGGATTTGCGAGCAGTACTTC
d_call: -; v_call: TRBV7-9; clone_size: -; j_call: TRBJ2-3; cdr3_aa: CASSFGVGGGVTDTQYF; cdr3_nt: TGTGCCAGCAGCTTTGGAGTGGGAGGCGGGGTCACAGATACGCAGTATTTT
d_call: -; v_call: TRBV30; clone_size: -; j_call: TRBJ2-5; cdr3_aa: CAWRDGLSVRETQYF; cdr3_nt: TGTGCCTGGAGAGATGGACTATCAGTGCGGGAGACCCAGTACTTC
d_call: TRBD2; v_call: TRBV6-4; clone_size: few; j_call: TRBJ2-1; cdr3_aa: CASSDWAGGQVFF; cdr3_nt: TGTGCCAGCAGTGACTGGGCGGGGGGCCAGGTGTTCTTC
d_call: -; v_call: TRBV4-1; clone_size: -; j_call: TRBJ2-2; cdr3_aa: CASSQQGVRIGELFF; cdr3_nt: TGCGCCAGCAGCCAACAGGGTGTGAGGATCGGGGAGCTGTTTTTT
d_call: TRBD2; v_call: TRBV10-1; clone_size: -; j_call: TRBJ2-1; cdr3_aa: CASSAGTSGRNEQFF; cdr3_nt: TGCGCCAGCAGTGCCGGGACTAGCGGGAGGAATGAGCAGTTCTTC
d_call: -; v_call: TRBV5-1; clone_size: once; j_call: TRBJ2-2; cdr3_aa: CASSPRGGTNTGELFF; cdr3_nt: TGCGCCAGCAGCCCGAGGGGGGGCACGAACACCGGGGAGCTGTTTTTT
d_call: -; v_call: TRBV7-8; clone_size: -; j_call: TRBJ1-5; cdr3_aa: CASSLGTYLDF; cdr3_nt: TGTGCCAGCAGCTTAGGGACTTACTTGGATTTT
d_call: TRBD2; v_call: TRBV10-1; clone_size: -; j_call: TRBJ2-1; cdr3_aa: CASSSRTSGKNEQFF; cdr3_nt: TGCGCCAGCAGTTCCCGGACTAGCGGGAAAAATGAGCAGTTCTTC
d_call: -; v_call: TRBV11-2; clone_size: -; j_call: TRBJ1-1; cdr3_aa: CASSPDPRGNTEAFF; cdr3_nt: TGTGCCAGCAGCCCGGACCCAAGGGGAAACACTGAAGCTTTCTTT
d_call: TRBD2; v_call: TRBV7-8; clone_size: few; j_call: TRBJ2-2; cdr3_aa: CASSRRGKRGPPSGANTGELFF; cdr3_nt: TGTGCCAGCAGCCGTCGGGGGAAGAGGGGACCCCCCAGCGGGGCGAACACCGGGGAGCTGTTTTTT